The 18 T cell receptor beta chains below were found in one sample sequenced in a study of radiation and T cells in renal cell carcinoma. Specified time point: blood 2 weeks post-SBRT. The sample's treatment: 15 Gy SBRT to primary tumor, nephrectomy 4 weeks later. Repertoires were generated with immunoSEQ multiplex PCR, while TCRdb's copy carries only in-frame clones and drops some. The sample includes about 120,000 clones, roughly four fifths seen only once; the top ten take about 5.3%. The specimen comprised blood, sampled from a patient whose treatment included radiotherapy and nephrectomy. The receptors originated from a man in his fifties with renal cell carcinoma.

This clone was recorded a few times. The V call is TRBV30, the J call TRBJ2-7; 9 nucleotides agree with TRBD1. CDR1 is GTSNPN and CDR2 is SVGIG in the germline V gene (reference sequence). There are 14 residues in the CDR3. V gave up 6 bases and J gave up 5 bases; unmatched junction bases: 11. CDR3 coding DNA: TGTGCCTGTTCACAGGGGGCGTTTAGAAACGAGCAGTACTTC. Protein: CACSQGAFRNEQYF.

This chain joins TRBV29-1 and TRBJ2-7; D unclear. The CDR3 consists of 14 residues. Looked up from germline, CDR1 is SQVTM and CDR2 is ANQGSEA. V lost 6 bases to trimming and J lost 1 base, with 16 bases between them. CDR3 sequence (DNA): TGCAGCGTCGACGGTGGTTTGGGTTCCTACGAGCAGTACTTC. This gives the protein CSVDGGLGSYEQYF.

This clone was observed a single time. The chain uses TRBV29-1 and TRBJ2-5; 11 nucleotides match TRBD2. Germline V lookup: CDR1 SQVTM, CDR2 ANQGSEA. The CDR3 contains 17 residues. The trim removed 4 bases at V and 7 bases at J, leaving 17 bases unmatched. The CDR3 sequence: CSVARALAGGPRVTQYF. In DNA form, the CDR3 reads TGCAGCGTTGCCCGCGCCTTAGCGGGGGGGCCCCGGGTGACCCAGTACTTC.

The chain links TRBV10-3 to TRBJ2-7, with 11 bases identical to TRBD1. Germline V CDR1 and CDR2: ENHRY, SYGVKD. The V segment lost 7 bases and the J segment 9 bases; nucleotides outside the gene matches: 8. This CDR3 has 13 residues. The CDR3 sequence: CAIKPRTGGPQYF. DNA for the CDR3: TGTGCCATCAAGCCCAGGACAGGGGGCCCGCAGTACTTC.

The rearrangement links TRBV7-6 to TRBJ2-7; TRBD2 agrees at 7 bases. Unmatched junction bases numbered 8, after V lost 4 bases and J lost 2 bases. This CDR3 contains 15 residues. Germline loops: CDR1 SGHVS, CDR2 FNYEAQ. CDR3 in amino acids: CASSSQSGLPYEQYF. In DNA, the CDR3 is TGTGCCAGCAGCTCCCAGTCGGGACTACCCTACGAGCAGTACTTC.

The chain combines TRBV6-5 with TRBJ2-5; TRBD2 matches at 9 bases. Germline loops: CDR1 MNHEY, CDR2 SVGAGI. After removal of 6 bases from V and 5 bases from J, the junction contained 10 bases not matched to a gene. The CDR3 is 15 residues long. The CDR3 nucleotides are TGTGCCAGCAGATTAAGCGGGAGGCTGGGGGAGACCCAGTACTTC. Its protein product is CASRLSGRLGETQYF.

This rearrangement joins TRBV5-1 to TRBJ2-1; 11 positions agree with TRBD2. Per the germline V gene, CDR1 is SGHRS and CDR2 is YFSETQ. The V and J ends lost 2 bases and 4 bases, in that order; junction bases with no gene match: 5. The CDR3 has 16 residues. The CDR3 DNA follows: TGCGCCAGCAGCTTCTCCGGGACTAGCGGATACAATGAGCAGTTCTTC. This codes for CASSFSGTSGYNEQFF.

CDR3 sequence reads: CASSPDFWSGGQETQYF. The CDR3 coding sequence is TGTGCCAGCAGCCCAGACTTCTGGTCCGGAGGACAAGAGACCCAGTACTTC. The V and J genes are TRBV7-2 and TRBJ2-5; a weak D match, TRBD2 (5 bases). V lost 5 bases, J lost 2 bases, and 21 bases lay in between. This CDR3 contains 17 residues. Germline V gives CDR1 SGHTA, CDR2 FQGNSA. Based on the CDR3 plus reference TRBV7-2 and TRBJ2-5, the full variable domain is GAGVSQSPSNKVTEKGKDVELRCDPISGHTALYWYRQSLGQGLEFLIYFQGNSAPDKSGLPSDRFSAERTGGSVSTLTIQRTQQEDSAVYLCASSPDFWSGGQETQYFGPGTRLLVL.

The chain is built from TRBV4-1 and TRBJ2-3, with D uncertain. This CDR3 comprises 13 residues. The V gene lost 6 bases and the J gene lost 6 bases, with 13 bases spanning the gap. Germline assignment: CDR1 MGHRA and CDR2 YSYEKL. The CDR3 here is CASSQILVDTQYF. For the CDR3, the DNA is TGCGCCAGCAGTCAAATTCTAGTCGATACGCAGTATTTT.

This chain uses TRBV27 with TRBJ1-5, with 7 bases fitting TRBD1. Per germline, CDR1 MNHEY and CDR2 SMNVEV (reference sequence). The CDR3 covers 14 residues. After removal of 4 bases from V and 5 bases from J, the junction contained 5 bases not matched to a gene. Written as DNA, the CDR3 is TGTGCCAGCAGTTACCGGGACAGCTATCAGCCCCAGCATTTT. Translated: CASSYRDSYQPQHF.

CDR3 sequence: CASSEGSGRASNEQFF. CDR3 DNA: TGTGCCAGCAGTGAAGGTAGCGGGAGGGCCTCAAATGAGCAGTTCTTC. The chain uses TRBV2 and TRBJ2-1, with 11 bases lining up with TRBD2. Trimming at V came to 1 base and at J to 7 bases, leaving 6 bases not matched to a gene. The CDR3 spans 16 residues. Germline V gene lookup returns CDR1 SNHLY and CDR2 FYNNEI.

A few counts support this clone. This CDR3 reads CASSSDGRMNTEAFF. For the CDR3, the DNA is TGTGCCAGCAGTTCGGATGGGCGCATGAACACTGAAGCTTTCTTT. V and J are TRBV6-5 and TRBJ1-1; unclear D gene. With 4 bases removed from V and 0 bases from J, the gap between germline ends came to 12 bases. The CDR3 contains 15 residues. Germline V gene data show CDR1 as MNHEY and CDR2 as SVGAGI.

The CDR3 loop reads CASSGDWLGDTQYF. The DNA of the CDR3 is TGCGCCAGCAGCGGGGACTGGTTAGGGGATACGCAGTATTTT. The chain joins TRBV5-1 to TRBJ2-3; the D gene is possibly TRBD2 (6 bases). Deletions cut 4 bases from V and 6 bases from J, with 15 bases between. CDR3 length equals 14 residues. CDR1 and CDR2 (germline): SGHRS, YFSETQ.

This clone showed up just once. The chain combines TRBV6-1 with TRBJ1-6; D remains unclear. Between the trimmed V and J ends, which lost 5 bases and 10 bases, there was a span of 18 bases. CDR1 is MNHNS and CDR2 is SASEGT in the germline V gene. This CDR3 spans 15 amino acids. The CDR3 bases are TGTGCCAGCAGTCCCCAAGCCCTACCCGAATCACCCCTCCACTTT. Translation: CASSPQALPESPLHF.

The chain combines TRBV5-1 with TRBJ2-5; D could derive from TRBD1 or TRBD2 (5 bases each). Germline CDR1 is SGHRS and CDR2 is YFSETQ. Trimming stripped 5 bases from V and 5 bases from J, with 16 bases between. The CDR3 is made up of 14 amino acids. CDR3 coding DNA: TGCGCCAGCAGTCGGGCTGGGGGTAGGGAGACCCAGTACTTC. Translated, it gives CASSRAGGRETQYF.

This chain connects TRBV2 to TRBJ2-3; D remains ambiguous. CDR1 and CDR2 (germline): SNHLY, FYNNEI. Trimming shortened V by 8 bases and J by 2 bases, and 8 bases separated the two germline ends. The CDR3 runs 12 residues. CDR3: CASLRTTDTQYF. The CDR3 coding sequence is TGTGCCAGCTTGCGGACCACAGATACGCAGTATTTT.

The chain links TRBV6-4 to TRBJ1-1; unclear D gene. Germline V gene lookup returns CDR1 MRHNA and CDR2 SNTAGT. The V gene lost 6 bases and the J gene lost 7 bases, with 12 bases spanning the gap. The CDR3 has 12 amino acids. This CDR3 reads CASRPRLFEAFF. For the CDR3, the DNA is TGTGCCAGCAGACCTAGACTCTTTGAAGCTTTCTTT.

The chain joins TRBV7-2 to TRBJ2-2; 9 bases align to TRBD1. CDR1 is SGHTA, CDR2 FQGNSA, per germline. V lost 5 bases, J lost 4 bases, and 5 bases stayed unmatched. The CDR3 is made up of 15 amino acids. The CDR3 DNA reads as TGTGCCAGCAGCCCGACAGGGGGAAGCACCGGGGAGCTGTTTTTT. Its translation is CASSPTGGSTGELFF.